Below are 14 T cell receptor beta chains sequenced from a single sample in a study of cytomegalovirus exposure and HLA in healthy donors listed by TCRdb under 2017. Library construction relied on the immunoSEQ multiplex PCR assay. For the multiplex PCR, a mixture combining 60 forward primers for TCR Vbeta segments and 13 reverse primers for TCR Jbeta segments was used. Here the immuneACCESS table is served through TCRdb, limited to in-frame sequences with V and J called. Missing clones are a known gap in these copies; in checked studies unresolved V genes cover under half, and the rest lacks a known reason. The sample table shows about 63,000 clones, and around 80% are seen once. The ten largest account for around 21% of the sample. The sequencing input was PBMCs. These receptors came from a woman aged 40 to 49 in good health and CMV-seropositive.

This clone was observed a handful of times. This chain links TRBV9 with TRBJ1-1; no definite D call. CDR1 and CDR2 (germline): SGDLS, YYNGEE. V was shortened by 4 bases and J by 1 base, with 11 bases between the two germline ends. The CDR3 is 14 residues long. The CDR3 sequence: CASSPVGGNTEAFF. CDR3 in DNA: TGTGCCAGCAGCCCCGTTGGCGGGAACACTGAAGCTTTCTTT.

This chain connects TRBV15 to TRBJ2-5; 8 nucleotides agree with TRBD2. This CDR3 contains 14 residues. V lost 5 bases, J lost 4 bases, and 6 bases stayed unmatched. Germline CDR1 LNHNV, CDR2 YYDKDF (reference sequence). CDR3 nucleotide sequence: TGTGCCACCAGCCCTGGACTAGCCCCAGAGACCCAGTACTTC. Amino acids: CATSPGLAPETQYF.

This clone was observed a few times. CDR3 protein: CSVASDPTYEQYF. The CDR3 DNA reads TGCAGCGTTGCTAGCGACCCGACCTACGAGCAGTACTTC. The chain carries TRBV29-1 and TRBJ2-5; D is possibly TRBD2 (6 bases). The J call may not be correct, given that the DNA end is closer to TRBJ2-7. Looked up from germline, CDR1 is SQVTM and CDR2 is ANQGSEA. The CDR3 runs to 13 residues.

This sequence joins TRBV7-9 and TRBJ1-3; D remains ambiguous. CDR3 length: 18 amino acids. Per the germline V gene, CDR1 is SEHNR and CDR2 is FQNEAQ (reference sequence). V was cut by 4 bases and J by 4 bases, with 23 bases left in between. The CDR3 loop is CASSSNLKGFGEGNTIYF. In DNA form, the CDR3 reads TGTGCCAGCAGCTCTAACCTAAAAGGGTTCGGGGAAGGAAACACCATATATTTT.

This chain joins TRBV5-1 and TRBJ1-2; D might be TRBD1 (6 bases). CDR1 SGHRS and CDR2 YFSETQ come from the germline V gene. This CDR3 region has 13 residues. Trimming took 4 bases from V and 2 from J, leaving 9 bases between them. The chain's CDR3 is CASSLGQNYGYTF. The CDR3 DNA reads as TGCGCCAGCAGCCTGGGACAAAACTATGGCTACACCTTC.

The rearrangement links TRBV7-6 to TRBJ2-1; D possibly corresponds to TRBD2 (5 bases). The germline V gene has CDR1 SGHVS and CDR2 FNYEAQ. Trimming cost V 3 bases and J 6 bases, with 12 bases left between them. The CDR3 totals 14 residues. CDR3 region: CASSLGYGGNEQFF. The DNA of the CDR3 is TGTGCCAGCAGCTTGGGCTATGGAGGCAATGAGCAGTTCTTC.

This clone was detected a few times. The V gene is TRBV14, the J gene TRBJ1-1; D is perhaps TRBD1 (6 bases). Germline V gives CDR1 SGHDN, CDR2 FVKESK. Trimming left V 4 bases short and J 6 bases short, with 15 bases between. The CDR3 is made up of 14 amino acids. The CDR3 nucleotides read TGTGCCAGCAGCCTCTCCTTAGGGGGATCTGAAGCTTTCTTT. This translates into CASSLSLGGSEAFF.

The rearrangement joins TRBV7-8 to TRBJ1-5; the match to TRBD1 covers 7 bases. V lost 2 bases, J lost 0 bases, and 7 bases stayed unmatched. The CDR3 runs to 17 residues. CDR1 is SGHVS, CDR2 FQNEAQ, per germline. The DNA of the CDR3 is TGTGCCAGCAGCTTAAGACCGGGACAGAATAGCAATCAGCCCCAGCATTTT. It is translated as CASSLRPGQNSNQPQHF. The full variable domain, with the rest looked up from reference TRBV7-8 and TRBJ1-5, is GAGVSQSPRYKVAKRGQDVALRCDPISGHVSLFWYQQALGQGPEFLTYFQNEAQLDKSGLPSDRFFAERPEGSVSTLKIQRTQQEDSAVYLCASSLRPGQNSNQPQHFGDGTRLSIL.

Here the CDR3 reads CASSAGLAGGANVLTF. CDR3 in DNA: TGTGCCAGCAGCGCCGGACTAGCGGGCGGGGCCAACGTCCTGACTTTC. The V call is TRBV2, the J call TRBJ2-6; 11 nucleotides agree with TRBD2. Per germline, CDR1 SNHLY and CDR2 FYNNEI. The trim removed 6 bases at V and 4 bases at J, leaving 5 bases unmatched. CDR3 length equals 16 residues.

The genes are TRBV29-1 and TRBJ2-3, with a tentative D call TRBD2 (5 bases). CDR1 SQVTM and CDR2 ANQGSEA come from the germline V gene. The CDR3 loop spans 13 amino acids. Trimming took 7 bases from V and 5 from J, leaving 16 bases between them. Here the CDR3 DNA reads TGCAGCGCCAGAGCCGTAGGAGGAGATACGCAGTATTTT. This codes for CSARAVGGDTQYF.

V is TRBV10-3 and J is TRBJ2-6; D remains ambiguous. This CDR3 is built from 15 residues. CDR1 is ENHRY, CDR2 SYGVKD, per germline. V was clipped by 4 bases and J by 0 bases, with 7 bases between them. The chain's CDR3 is CAISASYSGANVLTF. The CDR3, as DNA: TGTGCCATCAGTGCTTCTTACTCTGGGGCCAACGTCCTGACTTTC.

The chain uses TRBV6-6 and TRBJ1-2; no definite D call. V lost 0 bases and J 8 bases, leaving 16 bases between the germline ends. The germline V gene encodes CDR1 MNHNY and CDR2 SVGAGI (reference sequence). This CDR3 is built from 15 residues. The CDR3 reads CASSYSKGSQEGYTF. DNA of the CDR3: TGTGCCAGCAGTTACTCGAAAGGCAGCCAGGAAGGCTACACCTTC.

The rearrangement joins TRBV6-1 to TRBJ2-7, with 7 bases fitting TRBD2. This CDR3 spans 15 amino acids. V lost 4 bases, J lost 0 bases, and 6 bases stayed unmatched. The germline CDR1 and CDR2 sequences are MNHNS and SASEGT. Here the CDR3 DNA reads TGTGCCAGCAGTGGGGAGCTAGCGGACTCCTACGAGCAGTACTTC. Amino acids: CASSGELADSYEQYF.

This clone has more than one count but fewer than ten. The chain couples TRBV19 to TRBJ1-3; D gene ambiguous. Trimming pared 3 bases from V and 8 bases from J, leaving 14 bases between. The CDR3 runs to 14 residues. Per germline, CDR1 LNHDA and CDR2 SQIVND (reference sequence). The CDR3 nucleotides are TGTGCCAGTAGTATTACTGAGGCGTGGGACACCATATATTTT. Amino acids: CASSITEAWDTIYF. Complete variable domain (other parts from reference TRBV19 and TRBJ1-3): DGGITQSPKYLFRKEGQNVTLSCEQNLNHDAMYWYRQDPGQGLRLIYYSQIVNDFQKGDIAEGYSVSREKKESFPLTVTSAQKNPTAFYLCASSITEAWDTIYFGEGSWLTVV.